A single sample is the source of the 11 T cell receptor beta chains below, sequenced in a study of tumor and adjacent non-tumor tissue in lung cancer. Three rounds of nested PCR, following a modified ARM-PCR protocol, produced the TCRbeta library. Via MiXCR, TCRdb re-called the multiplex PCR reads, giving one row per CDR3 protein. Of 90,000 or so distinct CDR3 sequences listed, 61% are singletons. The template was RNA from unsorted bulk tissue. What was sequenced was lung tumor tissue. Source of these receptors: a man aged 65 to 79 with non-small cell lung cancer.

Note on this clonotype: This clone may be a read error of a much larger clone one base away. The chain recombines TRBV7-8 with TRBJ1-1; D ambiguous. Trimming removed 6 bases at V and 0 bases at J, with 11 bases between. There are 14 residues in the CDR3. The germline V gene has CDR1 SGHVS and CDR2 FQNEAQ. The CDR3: CASRVVSMNTEAFF. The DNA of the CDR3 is TGTGCCAGCAGAGTTGTCTCAATGAACACTGAAGCTTTCTTT.

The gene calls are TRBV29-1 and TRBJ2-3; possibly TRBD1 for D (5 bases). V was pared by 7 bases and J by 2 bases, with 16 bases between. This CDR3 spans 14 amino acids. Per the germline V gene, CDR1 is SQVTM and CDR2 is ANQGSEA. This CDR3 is CSGQGELVTDTQYF. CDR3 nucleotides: TGCAGCGGTCAAGGGGAATTGGTCACAGATACGCAGTATTTT.

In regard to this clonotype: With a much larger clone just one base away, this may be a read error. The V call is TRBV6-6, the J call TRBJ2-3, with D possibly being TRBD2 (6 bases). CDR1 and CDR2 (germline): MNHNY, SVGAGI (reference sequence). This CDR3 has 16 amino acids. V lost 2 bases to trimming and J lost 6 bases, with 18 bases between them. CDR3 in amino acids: CASSYRRLVGGDTQYF. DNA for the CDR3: TGTGCCAGCAGTTACAGGAGACTGGTGGGGGGTGATACGCAGTATTTT.

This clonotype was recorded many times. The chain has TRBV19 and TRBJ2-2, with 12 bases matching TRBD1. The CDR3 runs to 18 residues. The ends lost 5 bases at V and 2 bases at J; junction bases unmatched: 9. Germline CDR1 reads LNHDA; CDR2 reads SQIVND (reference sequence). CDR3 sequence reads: CASSPSGQGAPNTGELFF. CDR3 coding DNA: TGTGCCAGTAGTCCTTCGGGACAGGGGGCCCCAAACACCGGGGAGCTGTTTTTT.

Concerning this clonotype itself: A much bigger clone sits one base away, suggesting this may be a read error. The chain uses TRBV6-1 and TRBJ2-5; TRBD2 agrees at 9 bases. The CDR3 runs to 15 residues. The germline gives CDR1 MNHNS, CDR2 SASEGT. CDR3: CASNEALAGSETQYF. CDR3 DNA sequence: TGTGCCAGCAATGAAGCCCTAGCGGGGAGCGAGACCCAGTACTTC.

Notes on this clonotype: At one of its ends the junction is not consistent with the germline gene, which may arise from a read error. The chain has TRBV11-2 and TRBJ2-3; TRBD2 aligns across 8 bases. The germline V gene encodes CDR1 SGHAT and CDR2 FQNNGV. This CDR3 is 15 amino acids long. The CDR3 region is CVSSPGGWGGDMHYF. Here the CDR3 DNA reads TGTGTCAGCAGCCCGGGGGGGTGGGGGGGAGATATGCATTATTTT.

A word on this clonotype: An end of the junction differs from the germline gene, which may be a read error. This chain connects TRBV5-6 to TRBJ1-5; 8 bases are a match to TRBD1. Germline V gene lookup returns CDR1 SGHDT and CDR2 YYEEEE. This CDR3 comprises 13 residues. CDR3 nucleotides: TGTGCCAGCAACAGACAGGGGTCTCAGCCCCATCATTTT. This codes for CASNRQGSQPHHF.

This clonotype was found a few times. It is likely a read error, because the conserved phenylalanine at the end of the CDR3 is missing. CDR3: CASSPRGGQSETQYL. The CDR3 coding sequence is TGTGCCAGCAGCCCCCGTGGTGGGCAGTCAGAGACTCAGTACCTC. The chain couples TRBV11-2 to TRBJ2-5, with D hard to call. The CDR3 length is 15 residues. The germline V gene has CDR1 SGHAT and CDR2 FQNNGV.

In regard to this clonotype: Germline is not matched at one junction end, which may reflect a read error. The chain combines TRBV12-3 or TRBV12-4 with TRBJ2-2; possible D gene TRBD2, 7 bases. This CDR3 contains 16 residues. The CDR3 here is CASSFGAGRGSGKLFF. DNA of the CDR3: TGTGCCAGCAGTTTCGGCGCGGGAAGGGGGAGCGGGAAGCTGTTTTTT.

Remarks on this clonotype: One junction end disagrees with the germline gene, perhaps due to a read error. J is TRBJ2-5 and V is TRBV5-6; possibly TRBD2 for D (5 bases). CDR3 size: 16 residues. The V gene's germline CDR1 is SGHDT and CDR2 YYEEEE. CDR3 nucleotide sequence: TGTGCCAGCAGCTTGGGGCATGGAGGAGTGCAAGAGACCCACTACTTC. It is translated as CASSLGHGGVQETHYF.

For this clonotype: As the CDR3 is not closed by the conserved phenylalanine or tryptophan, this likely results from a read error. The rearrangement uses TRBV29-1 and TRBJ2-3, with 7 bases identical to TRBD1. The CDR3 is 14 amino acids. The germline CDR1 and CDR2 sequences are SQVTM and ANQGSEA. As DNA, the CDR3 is TGCAGGGCCTTTCGAGACAGGGTCACAGATACGCAGTATCTT. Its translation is CRAFRDRVTDTQYL.